The rows below give T cell receptor beta chains drawn from one sample of a study of T cell changes during pregnancy in multiple sclerosis. Using immunoSEQ multiplex PCR, the repertoire was profiled, and TCRdb retains in-frame clones only, with some absent. The sample gives 55,000 to 65,000 clones, over 80% of which show up once; approximately 1% is in the top ten. Sequencing used peripheral blood, obtained in the first trimester of pregnancy. These receptors were collected from a female donor in good health, enrolled as a control in a pregnancy study. Each CDR3 is given with its conserved first and last residue. Fields, in order: CDR3 length, V gene, clone size, J gene, D gene, CDR3 protein, CDR3 DNA. D genes are given only for firm matches. Expanded clones get a size class; other rows say once, few or many, or leave the size out.

18	TRBV7-2	-	TRBJ1-6	-	CASSLDMTGSSYNSPLHF	TGTGCCAGCAGCTTAGACATGACGGGGAGCTCCTATAATTCACCCCTCCACTTT
13	TRBV2	-	TRBJ1-2	-	CASSVGRKDGYTF	TGTGCCAGCAGTGTCGGCAGGAAAGATGGCTACACCTTC
15	TRBV7-6	-	TRBJ2-7	TRBD1	CASSRGQGFTDEQYF	TGTGCCAGCAGCCGGGGACAGGGGTTTACGGACGAGCAGTACTTC
13	TRBV27	-	TRBJ1-1	TRBD1	CASRGQGSTEAFF	TGTGCCAGCAGGGGACAGGGAAGCACTGAAGCTTTCTTT
15	TRBV5-8	-	TRBJ1-4	TRBD1	CASSLFGTGGEKLFF	TGTGCCAGCAGCTTGTTCGGGACAGGGGGTGAAAAACTGTTTTTT
14	TRBV4-3	-	TRBJ2-7	-	CASSQEDRTYEQYF	TGCGCCAGCAGCCAAGAGGACAGAACCTACGAGCAGTACTTC
15	TRBV6-4	-	TRBJ2-2	TRBD1	CASSDPGQGTGELFF	TGTGCCAGCAGTGACCCGGGACAGGGCACCGGGGAGCTGTTTTTT
15	TRBV7-2	-	TRBJ2-1	-	CASSPQARLHNEQFF	TGTGCCAGCAGCCCCCAAGCGCGACTTCACAATGAGCAGTTCTTC
16	TRBV7-9	-	TRBJ2-3	TRBD1	CASSLGGQGGGNTQYF	TGTGCCAGCAGCTTAGGCGGACAGGGGGGCGGGAATACGCAGTATTTT
13	TRBV6-5	once	TRBJ1-2	-	CASSYSGQGGYTF	TGTGCCAGCAGTTACTCGGGGCAGGGAGGCTACACCTTC
12	TRBV29-1	-	TRBJ2-7	TRBD1	CSATTGDAEQYF	TGCAGCGCCACAACAGGGGATGCCGAGCAGTACTTC
15	TRBV18	-	TRBJ2-2	-	CASSRANRETGELFF	TGTGCCAGCTCGCGAGCCAATAGGGAGACCGGGGAGCTGTTTTTT
13	TRBV7-3	once	TRBJ1-1	-	CASSLGGDTEAFF	TGTGCCAGCAGCCTTGGGGGGGACACTGAAGCTTTCTTT
16	TRBV11-2	-	TRBJ2-6	-	CASRSTGTSGANVLTF	TGTGCCAGCAGGTCCACAGGAACCTCTGGGGCCAACGTCCTGACTTTC
15	TRBV5-4	-	TRBJ1-2	TRBD1	CASSFQDRPNYGYTF	TGTGCCAGCAGCTTTCAGGACAGGCCGAACTATGGCTACACCTTC
14	TRBV9	-	TRBJ2-7	TRBD2	CASSVGGGTYEQYF	TGTGCCAGCAGCGTAGGGGGGGGTACCTACGAGCAGTACTTC
14	TRBV9	-	TRBJ1-2	-	CASSPGGGDYGYTF	TGTGCCAGCAGCCCCGGAGGGGGGGACTATGGCTACACCTTC
17	TRBV4-2	-	TRBJ2-3	TRBD2	CASSQGSGGASTDTQYF	TGTGCCAGCAGCCAAGGCTCGGGGGGGGCTAGCACAGATACGCAGTATTTT